The T cell receptor (beta chain) described here comes from a study of vaccination effects on CD4 cells after COVID-19. This table comes from immunoSEQ multiplex PCR, and its TCRdb copy is limited to in-frame clones, with some not included. The sample yields tens of thousands of clones, roughly 76% seen once. Before sequencing, viral peptide pools were used by the ViraFEST assay to expand antigen-specific CD4+ T cells. Following a roughly 10-day culture, CD4+ T cells were purified. It was two doses of either the BNT162b2 or mRNA-1273 vaccine that participants received. This clone was counted only a few times. Its matching antigen is unknown. The CDR3 consists of 12 residues. Trimming pared 1 base from V and 6 bases from J, leaving 6 bases between.

The sample in question was CD4+ T cells from PBMCs cultured with SARS-CoV-2 spike peptides, obtained after COVID-19 vaccination. This rearrangement joins TRBV12-3 or TRBV12-4 to TRBJ1-2; D uncertain. This receptor was taken from a human donor who received a COVID-19 vaccine. Some clones in this sample may be carry-over from other donors' samples. CDR3 bases: TGTGCCAGCAGTTTAGGGTCTCATGGCTACACCTTC. Its translation is CASSLGSHGYTF.